This T cell receptor (beta chain) was recovered during a study of T cell responses to AZD1222 COVID-19 vaccine. The CDR3 runs 14 residues. In germline, CDR1 is SNHLY, CDR2 FYNNEI. The junction had 7 bases not matched to a gene; V was cut back by 6 bases and J by 7 bases. TCRdb's table, derived via immunoSEQ multiplex PCR, lists solely in-frame clones and lacks some. Here the sample spans some 130,000 clones, 80% to 95% being singletons. Pooled samples include second doses given at about 4 or 12 weeks. This clonotype was obtained from an adult who received the AZD1222 COVID-19 vaccine. Specimen: peripheral blood, collected 28 days after the second AZD1222 dose. The chain links TRBV2 to TRBJ2-1; TRBD1 matches 9 bases. The chain's CDR3 is CASREDRGDNEQFF. For the CDR3, the DNA is TGTGCCAGCAGAGAGGACAGGGGAGATAATGAGCAGTTCTTC.